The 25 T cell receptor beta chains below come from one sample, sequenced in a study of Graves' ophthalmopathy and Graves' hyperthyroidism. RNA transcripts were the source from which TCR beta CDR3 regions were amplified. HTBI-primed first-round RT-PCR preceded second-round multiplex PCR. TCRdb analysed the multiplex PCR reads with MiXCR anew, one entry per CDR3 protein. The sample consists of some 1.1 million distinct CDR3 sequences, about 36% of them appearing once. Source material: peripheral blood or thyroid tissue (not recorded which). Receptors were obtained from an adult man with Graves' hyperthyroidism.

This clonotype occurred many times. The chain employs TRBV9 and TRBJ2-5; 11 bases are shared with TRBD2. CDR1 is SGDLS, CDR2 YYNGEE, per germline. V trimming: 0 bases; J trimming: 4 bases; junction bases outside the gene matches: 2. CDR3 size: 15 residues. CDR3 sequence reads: CASSVDSGRGETQYF. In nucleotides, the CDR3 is TGTGCCAGCAGCGTAGATAGCGGGAGGGGAGAGACCCAGTACTTC.

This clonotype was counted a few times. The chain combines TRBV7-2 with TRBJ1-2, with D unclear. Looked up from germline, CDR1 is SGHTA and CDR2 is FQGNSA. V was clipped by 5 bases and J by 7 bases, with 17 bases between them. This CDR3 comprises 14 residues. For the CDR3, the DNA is TGTGCCAGCAGCCCTTTTCATGAATCGGGTGGCTACACCTTC. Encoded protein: CASSPFHESGGYTF.

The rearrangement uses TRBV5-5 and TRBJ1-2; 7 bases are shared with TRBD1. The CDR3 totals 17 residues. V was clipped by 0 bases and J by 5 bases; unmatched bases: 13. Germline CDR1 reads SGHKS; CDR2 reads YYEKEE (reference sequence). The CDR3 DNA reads TGTGCCAGCAGCTTGGCTTGGGGCGGCAGGGGGGAGTATGGCTACACCTTC. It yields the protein CASSLAWGGRGEYGYTF.

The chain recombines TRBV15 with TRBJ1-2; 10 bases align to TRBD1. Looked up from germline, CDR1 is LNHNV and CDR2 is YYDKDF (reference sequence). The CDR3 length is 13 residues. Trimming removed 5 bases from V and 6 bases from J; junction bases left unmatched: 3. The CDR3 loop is CATSAGQGNGYTF. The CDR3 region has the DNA TGTGCCACCAGCGCGGGACAGGGGAATGGCTACACCTTC. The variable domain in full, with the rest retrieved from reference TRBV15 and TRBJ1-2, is DAMVIQNPRYQVTQFGKPVTLSCSQTLNHNVMYWYQQKSSQAPKLLFHYYDKDFNNEADTPDNFQSRRPNTSFCFLDIRSPGLGDTAMYLCATSAGQGNGYTFGSGTRLTVV.

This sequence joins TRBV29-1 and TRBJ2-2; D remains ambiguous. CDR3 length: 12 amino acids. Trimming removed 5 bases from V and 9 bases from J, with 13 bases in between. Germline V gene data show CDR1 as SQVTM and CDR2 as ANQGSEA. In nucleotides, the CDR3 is TGCAGCGTTATCCAAGGGTCCAGGGAGCTGTTTTTT. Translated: CSVIQGSRELFF.

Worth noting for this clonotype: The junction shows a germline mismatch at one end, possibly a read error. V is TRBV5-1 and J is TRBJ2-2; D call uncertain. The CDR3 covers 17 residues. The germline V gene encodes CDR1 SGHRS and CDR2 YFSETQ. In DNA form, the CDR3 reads TGTGCCAGCAGCCACGTAAGAAATAGTGTAAAGTCCGGGGAGCTGTTTTTT. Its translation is CASSHVRNSVKSGELFF.

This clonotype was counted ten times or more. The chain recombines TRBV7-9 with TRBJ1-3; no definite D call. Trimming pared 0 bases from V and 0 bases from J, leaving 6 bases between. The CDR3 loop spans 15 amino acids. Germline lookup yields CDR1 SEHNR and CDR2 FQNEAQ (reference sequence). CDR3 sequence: CASSLAAASGNTIYF. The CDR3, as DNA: TGTGCCAGCAGCTTAGCGGCCGCCTCTGGAAACACCATATATTTT.

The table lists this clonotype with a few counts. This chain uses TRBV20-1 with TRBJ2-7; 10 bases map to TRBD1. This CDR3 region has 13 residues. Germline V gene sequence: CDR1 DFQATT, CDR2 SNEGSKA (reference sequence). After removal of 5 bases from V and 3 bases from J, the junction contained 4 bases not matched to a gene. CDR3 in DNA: TGCAGTGCTCCCGGGACAGGGGTCTACGAGCAGTACTTC. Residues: CSAPGTGVYEQYF.

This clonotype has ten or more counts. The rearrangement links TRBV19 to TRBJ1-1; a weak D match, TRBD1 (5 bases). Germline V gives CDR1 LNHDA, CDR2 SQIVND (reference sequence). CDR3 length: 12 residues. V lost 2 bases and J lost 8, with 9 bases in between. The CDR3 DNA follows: TGTGCCAGTAGTATACTTGGGACCGAAGCTTTCTTT. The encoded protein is CASSILGTEAFF. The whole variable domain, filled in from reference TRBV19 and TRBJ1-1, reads DGGITQSPKYLFRKEGQNVTLSCEQNLNHDAMYWYRQDPGQGLRLIYYSQIVNDFQKGDIAEGYSVSREKKESFPLTVTSAQKNPTAFYLCASSILGTEAFFGQGTRLTVV.

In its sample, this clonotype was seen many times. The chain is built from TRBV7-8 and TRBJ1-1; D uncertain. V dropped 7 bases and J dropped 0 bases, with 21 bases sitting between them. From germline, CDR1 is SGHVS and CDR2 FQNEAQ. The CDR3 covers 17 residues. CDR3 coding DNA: TGTGCCAGCAACCAAGACGGTGTAAAGCTCATGAACACTGAAGCTTTCTTT. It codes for CASNQDGVKLMNTEAFF. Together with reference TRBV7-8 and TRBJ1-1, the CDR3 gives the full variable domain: GAGVSQSPRYKVAKRGQDVALRCDPISGHVSLFWYQQALGQGPEFLTYFQNEAQLDKSGLPSDRFFAERPEGSVSTLKIQRTQQEDSAVYLCASNQDGVKLMNTEAFFGQGTRLTVV.

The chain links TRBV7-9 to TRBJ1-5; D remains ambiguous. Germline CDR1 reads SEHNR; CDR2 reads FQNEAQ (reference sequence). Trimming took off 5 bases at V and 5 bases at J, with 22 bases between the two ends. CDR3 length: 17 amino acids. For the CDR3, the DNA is TGTGCCAGCAGCCAAGGTACGACCGGGGTTCACGATCAGCCCCAGCATTTT. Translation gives CASSQGTTGVHDQPQHF.

CDR3 in DNA: TGTGCCAGCAGCCCCTGGACTAGCGGGTCCCTCGAGACCCAGTACTTC. It specifies CASSPWTSGSLETQYF. The rearrangement joins TRBV7-9 to TRBJ2-5; 11 bases align to TRBD2. Germline V gives CDR1 SEHNR, CDR2 FQNEAQ (reference sequence). The CDR3 extends over 16 amino acids. V dropped 5 bases and J dropped 5; count of bases not matched to a gene: 10.

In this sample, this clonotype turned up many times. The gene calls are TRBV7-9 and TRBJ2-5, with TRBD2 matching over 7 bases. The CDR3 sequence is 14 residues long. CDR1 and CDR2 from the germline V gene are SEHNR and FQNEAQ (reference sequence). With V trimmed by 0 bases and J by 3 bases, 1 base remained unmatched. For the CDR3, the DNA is TGTGCCAGCAGCTTAGCGGGAGGGAAAGAGACCCAGTACTTC. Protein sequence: CASSLAGGKETQYF.

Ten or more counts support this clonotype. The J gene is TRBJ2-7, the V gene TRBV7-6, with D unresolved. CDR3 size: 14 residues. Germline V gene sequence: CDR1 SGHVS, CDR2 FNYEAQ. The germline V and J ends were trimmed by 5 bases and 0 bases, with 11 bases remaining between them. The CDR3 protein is CASSPWASSYEQYF. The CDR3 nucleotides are TGTGCCAGCAGCCCCTGGGCAAGCTCCTACGAGCAGTACTTC.

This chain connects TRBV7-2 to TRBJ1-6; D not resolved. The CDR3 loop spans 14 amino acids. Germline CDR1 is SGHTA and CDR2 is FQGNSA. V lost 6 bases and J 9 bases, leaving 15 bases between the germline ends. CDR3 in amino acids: CASSSTRVGSPLHF. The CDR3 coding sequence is TGTGCCAGCAGTTCCACACGGGTTGGTTCACCCCTCCACTTT.

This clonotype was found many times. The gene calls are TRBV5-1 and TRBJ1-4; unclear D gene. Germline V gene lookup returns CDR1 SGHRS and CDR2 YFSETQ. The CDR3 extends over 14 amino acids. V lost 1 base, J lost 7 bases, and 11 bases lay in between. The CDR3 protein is CASSLTKASEKLFF. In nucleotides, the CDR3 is TGCGCCAGCAGCTTGACGAAGGCGAGTGAAAAACTGTTTTTT.

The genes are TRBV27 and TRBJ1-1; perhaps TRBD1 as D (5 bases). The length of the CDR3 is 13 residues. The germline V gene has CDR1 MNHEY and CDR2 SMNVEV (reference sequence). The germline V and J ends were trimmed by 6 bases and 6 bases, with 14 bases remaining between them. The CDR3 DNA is TGTGCCAGCAGCCCAGTCGACAGCCCTGAAGCTTTCTTT. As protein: CASSPVDSPEAFF.

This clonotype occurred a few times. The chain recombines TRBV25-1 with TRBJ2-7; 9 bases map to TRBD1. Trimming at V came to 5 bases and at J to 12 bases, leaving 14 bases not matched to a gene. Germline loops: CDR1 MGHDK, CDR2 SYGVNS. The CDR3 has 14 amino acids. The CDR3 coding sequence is TGTGCCAGCAGTAAAAGGGACAGGGAGATAGAACGGTACTTC. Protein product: CASSKRDREIERYF.

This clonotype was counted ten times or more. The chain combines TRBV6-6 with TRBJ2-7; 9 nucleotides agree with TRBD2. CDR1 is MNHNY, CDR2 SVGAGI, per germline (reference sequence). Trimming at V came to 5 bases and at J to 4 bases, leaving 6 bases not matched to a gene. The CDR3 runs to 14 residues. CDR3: CASSTKRGEYEQYF. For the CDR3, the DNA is TGTGCCAGCAGTACAAAGCGGGGGGAATACGAGCAGTACTTC.

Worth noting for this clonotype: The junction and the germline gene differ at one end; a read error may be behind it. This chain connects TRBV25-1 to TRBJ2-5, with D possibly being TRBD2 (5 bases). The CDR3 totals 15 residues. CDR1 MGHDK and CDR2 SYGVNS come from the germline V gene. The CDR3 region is CASSDSGMYREIQYF. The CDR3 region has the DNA TGTGCCAGCAGTGACTCGGGGATGTATAGGGAGATCCAGTACTTC.

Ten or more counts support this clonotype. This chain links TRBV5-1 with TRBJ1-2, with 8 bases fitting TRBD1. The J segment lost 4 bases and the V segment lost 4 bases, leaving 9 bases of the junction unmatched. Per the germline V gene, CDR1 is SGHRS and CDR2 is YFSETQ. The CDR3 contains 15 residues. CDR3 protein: CASSPGQGSFYGYTF. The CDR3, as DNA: TGCGCCAGCAGCCCCGGACAGGGATCTTTCTATGGCTACACCTTC.

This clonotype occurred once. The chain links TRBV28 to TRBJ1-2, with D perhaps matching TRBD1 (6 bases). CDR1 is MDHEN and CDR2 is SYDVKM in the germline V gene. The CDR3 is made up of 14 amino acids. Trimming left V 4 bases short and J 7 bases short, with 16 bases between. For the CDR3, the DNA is TGTGCCAGCAGTTCACGACAGGTTTGGGGTGGCTACACCTTC. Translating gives CASSSRQVWGGYTF.

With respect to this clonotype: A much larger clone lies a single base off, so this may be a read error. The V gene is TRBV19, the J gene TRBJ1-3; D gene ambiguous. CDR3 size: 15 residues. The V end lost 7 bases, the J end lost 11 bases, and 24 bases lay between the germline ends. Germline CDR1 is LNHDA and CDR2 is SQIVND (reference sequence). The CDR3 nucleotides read TGTGCCAGTAACACACCAGAAAGACATCGGAACGCCATATATTTT. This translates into CASNTPERHRNAIYF.

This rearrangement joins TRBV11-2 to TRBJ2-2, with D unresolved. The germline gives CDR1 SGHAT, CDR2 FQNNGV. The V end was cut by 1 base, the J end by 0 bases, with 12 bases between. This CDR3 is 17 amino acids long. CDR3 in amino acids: CASSLVFGPPNTGELFF. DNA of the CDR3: TGTGCCAGCAGCTTAGTATTCGGCCCTCCGAACACCGGGGAGCTGTTTTTT.

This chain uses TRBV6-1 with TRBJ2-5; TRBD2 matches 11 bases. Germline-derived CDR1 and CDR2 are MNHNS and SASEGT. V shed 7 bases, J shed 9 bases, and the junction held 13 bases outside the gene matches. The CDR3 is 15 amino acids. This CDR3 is CASTYSGGDAWAQYF. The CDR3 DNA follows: TGTGCCAGCACCTATAGCGGGGGGGACGCCTGGGCCCAGTACTTC.